Listed below are T cell receptor beta chains from one sample, sequenced in a study of PD-1 blockade in classical Hodgkin lymphoma. Data came from immunoSEQ multiplex PCR; TCRdb stores just in-frame clones and leaves some out. The sample consists of 64,000 or so clones, around 90% of them appearing once. This specimen was peripheral blood mononuclear cells (PBMCs), taken before the fourth cycle of nivolumab. The receptors were sampled from a human donor with classical Hodgkin lymphoma. Each CDR3 is given with its conserved first and last residue. The order of the fields is J gene, clone size, V gene, D gene, CDR3 protein, CDR3 DNA. D genes are given only for firm matches. Only part of the rows carry a size: once, few, many, or a class if the clone is expanded.

>TRBJ1-4|NA|TRBV28|TRBD1
CASSSGTGPTNEKLFF
TGTGCCAGCAGTTCCGGGACAGGCCCAACTAATGAAAAACTGTTTTTT
>TRBJ1-2|few|TRBV28|TRBD1
CASRTRQGAAYGYTF
TGTGCCAGCAGAACCCGACAGGGGGCGGCCTATGGCTACACCTTC
>TRBJ2-1|NA|TRBV6-5|NA
CASSPGSGYNEQFF
TGTGCCAGCAGCCCGGGATCGGGGTACAATGAGCAGTTCTTC
>TRBJ1-2|NA|TRBV4-1|NA
CASSQAGQSYGYTF
TGCGCCAGCAGCCAAGCGGGCCAGTCCTATGGCTACACCTTC
>TRBJ1-1|NA|TRBV30|NA
CAWLGPMNTEAFF
TGTGCCTGGCTGGGCCCTATGAACACTGAAGCTTTCTTT
>TRBJ2-3|NA|TRBV28|NA
CASSLAPLTHPTDTQYF
TGTGCCAGCAGTTTAGCCCCCCTTACTCATCCCACAGATACGCAGTATTTT
>TRBJ1-2|NA|TRBV15|NA
CATSRVDQDSYGYTF
TGTGCCACCAGCAGAGTGGATCAGGACTCCTATGGCTACACCTTC
>TRBJ1-2|NA|TRBV9|NA
CASSVEPNDNYGYTF
TGTGCCAGCAGCGTAGAACCCAATGATAACTATGGCTACACCTTC
>TRBJ1-2|NA|TRBV29-1|NA
CSVEGGRNYGYTF
TGCAGCGTTGAGGGGGGGCGTAACTATGGCTACACCTTC
>TRBJ2-3|NA|TRBV27|NA
CASSFADTQYF
TGTGCCAGCAGTTTCGCAGATACGCAGTATTTT
>TRBJ2-3|NA|TRBV7-6|NA
CASSLGSPGTDTQYF
TGTGCCAGCAGCTTAGGGTCCCCTGGCACAGATACGCAGTATTTT
>TRBJ2-1|once|TRBV6-1|NA
CASSEVWLNNEQFF
TGTGCCAGCAGTGAAGTTTGGCTCAACAATGAGCAGTTCTTC
>TRBJ2-7|NA|TRBV20-1|NA
CSASLYEQYF
TGCAGTGCTAGCCTTTACGAGCAGTACTTC
>TRBJ2-3|NA|TRBV6-1|TRBD2
CATRLAAYADTQYF
TGTGCCACTCGTCTAGCGGCCTACGCAGATACGCAGTATTTT
>TRBJ2-5|NA|TRBV4-1|TRBD2
CASSRGGLETQYF
TGCGCCAGCAGCCGGGGGGGTTTAGAGACCCAGTACTTC
>TRBJ1-1|NA|TRBV7-9|TRBD1
CASSGGQDGTEAFF
TGTGCCAGCAGCGGTGGACAGGACGGAACTGAAGCTTTCTTT
>TRBJ2-5|NA|TRBV6-6|NA
CASRRGETQYF
TGTGCCAGCCGAAGGGGGGAGACCCAGTACTTC
>TRBJ2-3|NA|TRBV5-1|NA
CASSLARDGDTQYF
TGCGCCAGCAGCTTGGCAAGGGATGGAGATACGCAGTATTTT
>TRBJ1-5|NA|TRBV6-5|NA
CASSYSRVQPQHF
TGTGCCAGCAGTTACTCGAGGGTTCAGCCCCAGCATTTT
>TRBJ2-1|NA|TRBV5-1|NA
CASSDAGDNEQFF
TGCGCCAGCAGCGACGCGGGCGACAATGAGCAGTTCTTC
>TRBJ2-5|NA|TRBV7-2|NA
CASSLASETQYF
TGTGCCAGCAGCTTAGCGTCGGAGACCCAGTACTTC
>TRBJ1-5|NA|TRBV28|NA
CASSLTSLYSNQPQHF
TGTGCCAGCAGTTTGACCAGTCTATATAGCAATCAGCCCCAGCATTTT
>TRBJ1-2|NA|TRBV5-1|TRBD1
CASSLGTGNGYTF
TGCGCCAGCAGCCTAGGGACAGGGAATGGCTACACCTTC
>TRBJ1-1|NA|TRBV27|NA
CASSLRGGGTEAFF
TGTGCCAGCAGTTTACGGGGAGGTGGCACTGAAGCTTTCTTT
>TRBJ2-1|NA|TRBV27|TRBD2
CASSPTSGRALIHEQFF
TGTGCCAGCAGTCCAACTAGCGGGAGGGCCCTCATCCATGAGCAGTTCTTC
>TRBJ1-1|once|TRBV6-1|NA
CASRIGTETEAFF
TGTGCCAGCCGGATCGGGACGGAAACTGAAGCTTTCTTT
>TRBJ2-1|NA|TRBV19|NA
CASSIGMSSYNEQFF
TGTGCCAGTAGTATAGGAATGAGCTCCTACAATGAGCAGTTCTTC
>TRBJ1-5|NA|TRBV19|NA
CASSISWFSNQPQHF
TGTGCCAGTAGTATAAGTTGGTTCAGCAATCAGCCCCAGCATTTT
>TRBJ1-4|NA|TRBV29-1|NA
CSVVGPPTNEKLFF
TGCAGCGTTGTCGGACCACCAACTAATGAAAAACTGTTTTTT
>TRBJ1-4|NA|TRBV2|NA
CASKKGGNNEKLFF
TGTGCCAGCAAAAAGGGGGGGAATAATGAAAAACTGTTTTTT
>TRBJ2-3|once|TRBV18|NA
CASSPLWASSTDTQYF
TGTGCCAGCTCACCTCTTTGGGCCTCTAGCACAGATACGCAGTATTTT
>TRBJ2-1|NA|TRBV9|TRBD2
CASSPLGTSGRVEQFF
TGTGCCAGCAGCCCTCTCGGGACTAGCGGGAGAGTTGAGCAGTTCTTC
>TRBJ2-3|NA|TRBV30|NA
CAWSVPPLGAQYF
TGTGCCTGGAGTGTACCGCCGTTGGGAGCGCAGTATTTT